Listed below are T cell receptor beta chains from one sample, sequenced in a study of CD8 T cells in ankylosing spondylitis. MiXCR, run by TCRdb on the 5' RACE reads, gives a single entry per CDR3 protein. Among hundreds of thousands of distinct CDR3 sequences listed, approximately 12% were seen once. Source material: blood, either unsorted or a sorted T cell fraction (not recorded which). These receptors all stem from a male donor with ankylosing spondylitis. CDR3s include the opening cysteine and the closing phenylalanine or tryptophan. D genes are given only for firm matches. Clone sizes are given selectively: once, few, many, or a class where the clone is expanded.

J,size,D,V,DNA,CDR3
TRBJ2-7,.,TRBD2,TRBV6-1,TGTGCCAGCAGAACCACTAGCGGGGGTACCCGGGCCTACGAGCAGTACTTC,CASRTTSGGTRAYEQYF
TRBJ2-1,many,.,TRBV5-5,TGTGCCAGCAGCCCACAGTCCATCTCCTACAATGAGCAGTTCTTC,CASSPQSISYNEQFF
TRBJ2-5,.,.,TRBV9,TGTGCCAGCAGCGTAGCTTTCGGGGGCCAGTACCAAGAGACCCAGTACTTC,CASSVAFGGQYQETQYF
TRBJ2-5,few,.,TRBV20-1,TGCAGTGCTCACCGGGGCCTAGCTGGGACCCAGTACTTC,CSAHRGLAGTQYF
TRBJ1-6,many,.,TRBV7-9,TGTGCCAGCAGTTCTGGACCTAATTCACCCCTCCACTTT,CASSSGPNSPLHF
TRBJ2-3,few,.,TRBV11-2,TGTGCCAGCAGTTTCGAGGGGCCAGATACGCAGTATTTT,CASSFEGPDTQYF
TRBJ2-6,few,.,TRBV2,TGTGCCAGCAGCCCTCAACCAGGGGCCAACGTCCTGACTTTC,CASSPQPGANVLTF
TRBJ2-3,few,.,TRBV7-9,TGTGCCAGCAGCATGTTCACAGATACGCAGTATTTT,CASSMFTDTQYF
TRBJ2-5,many,.,TRBV20-1,TGCAGTGCTAGAGATGGACGCAAAGAGACCCAGTACTTC,CSARDGRKETQYF
TRBJ1-1,few,.,TRBV12-3/TRBV12-4,TGTGCCAGCAGTTTTAAGGGGGATCCGGCTTTCTTT,CASSFKGDPAFF
TRBJ2-7,.,.,TRBV3-1,TGTGCCAGCAGCCAAACTAGCTCTAACTACGAGCAGTACTTC,CASSQTSSNYEQYF
TRBJ2-3,few,TRBD1,TRBV11-2,TGTGCCAGCAGCCGGACAGGGTATAGCACAGATACGCAGTATTTT,CASSRTGYSTDTQYF
TRBJ2-2,.,TRBD2,TRBV12-3/TRBV12-4,TGTGCCAGCAGTCTTCCCGGGACTAGCAGATTCACCGGGGAGCTGTTTTTT,CASSLPGTSRFTGELFF
TRBJ1-2,.,.,TRBV6-5,TGTGCCAGCACCAAACATGGCTATGGCTACACCTTC,CASTKHGYGYTF
TRBJ2-5,many,.,TRBV10-3,TGTGCCATCAGTGGGGTAGGGCGGTACCAAGAGACCCAGTACTTC,CAISGVGRYQETQYF
TRBJ1-1,many,.,TRBV29-1,TGCAGCGTTGGTCGACCGCTGAACACTGAAGCTTTCTTT,CSVGRPLNTEAFF
TRBJ2-2,.,.,TRBV11-2,TGTGCCAGCAGCTTCGACACCTTACTCACCGGGGAGCTGTTTTTT,CASSFDTLLTGELFF
TRBJ1-2,.,.,TRBV7-7,TGTGCTAGCAGCTTCTCGACCAGGGGAGCAGTATTCGGAAACTATGGCTACACCTTC,CASSFSTRGAVFGNYGYTF
TRBJ1-1,.,.,TRBV20-1,TGCAGTCAACAGGTGGGCCCGAACACTGAAGCTTTCTTT,CSQQVGPNTEAFF
TRBJ1-1,.,.,TRBV20-1,TGCAGTGCCGCGGGGACCCTTGAAGCTTTCTTT,CSAAGTLEAFF
TRBJ2-5,many,TRBD1,TRBV10-3,TGTGCCATCGGGCCAGGGGGAGTGGAGACCCAGTACTTC,CAIGPGGVETQYF
TRBJ2-1,few,.,TRBV7-2,TGTGCCAGCAGCTTAGCCGGGGCTATCTACAATGAGCAGTTCTTC,CASSLAGAIYNEQFF
TRBJ1-6,many,.,TRBV25-1,TGTGCCAGCAGACGAAGGGGTAGCGGTAATTCACCCCTCCACTTT,CASRRRGSGNSPLHF
TRBJ2-2,.,.,TRBV4-3,TGCGCCAGCAGCCAAGATTGGAGACAGGACAACACCGGGGAGCTGTTTTTT,CASSQDWRQDNTGELFF
TRBJ2-7,few,.,TRBV7-2,TGTGCCAGCAGCCCATCGACCTACTTAGAGCAGTACTTC,CASSPSTYLEQYF
TRBJ2-1,.,TRBD2,TRBV7-8,TGTGCCAGCAGCCTCCAGCGGGAGGGAGAGCAGTTCTTC,CASSLQREGEQFF
TRBJ2-1,.,TRBD2,TRBV20-1,TGCAGTGCTCTAGGACTAGCGGTTTACAATGAGCAGTTCTTC,CSALGLAVYNEQFF